This T cell receptor beta chain appears in the sequencing data of a study of Ad26.COV2.S vaccination and SARS-CoV-2 variants. Treatment meaning: 19 received Ad26.COV2.S at low or high dose, single or two shots; five or six received placebo; per-sample allocation not given. On day 63 after the first injection, vaccine and placebo recipients gave samples. Assay used: immunoSEQ multiplex PCR; TCRdb lists only in-frame clones, some missing. The sample carries about 350,000 clones, about 87% recorded once. The receptor comes from a person between 18 and 65 years old who received the Ad26.COV2.S COVID-19 vaccine or a placebo. This specimen was peripheral blood, taken in a trial of Ad26.COV2.S vaccine versus placebo.

CDR3 DNA: TGTGCCAGTAGTACCCCGCCTCAATCCTATGGCTACACCTTC. Protein product: CASSTPPQSYGYTF. The chain combines TRBV19 with TRBJ1-2; D gene unclear. Germline loops: CDR1 LNHDA, CDR2 SQIVND (reference sequence). V was pared by 4 bases and J by 4 bases, with 13 bases between. The CDR3 is 14 residues long.